These 31 T cell receptor beta chains originate from one sample sequenced in a study of a mutant IDH1 vaccine in newly diagnosed glioma. Clones were read by immunoSEQ multiplex PCR, and TCRdb kept only the in-frame ones, dropping some. The table has almost 85,000 clones, 70% to 90% seen once. Time point in this sample: week 23, last vaccination. Alongside topical imiquimod, each dose of vaccine comprised 300 ug of mutant IDH1 20-mer peptide. No cognate antigen is known for these TCRs. Sequencing was performed on PBMCs, taken from a glioma patient whose treatment included an IDH1 peptide vaccine. The receptors stem from a young man with glioma. Some clones in this sample may be carry-over from other donors' samples.

The gene calls are TRBV30 and TRBJ2-7; D is perhaps TRBD1 or TRBD2 (5 bases each). CDR3 size: 13 residues. V was trimmed by 8 bases and J by 2 bases, leaving 16 bases between them. The germline CDR1 and CDR2 sequences are GTSNPN and SVGIG (reference sequence). In nucleotides, the CDR3 is TGTGCCAGCTCCGGGACGGCGACCTACGAGCAGTACTTC. It is translated as CASSGTATYEQYF.

V gene TRBV7-9 combines with J gene TRBJ2-5; a possible D gene is TRBD2 (5 bases). V shed 1 base and J shed 4 bases, with 7 bases lying between them. The germline gives CDR1 SEHNR, CDR2 FQNEAQ (reference sequence). The CDR3 runs 13 residues. The CDR3 protein is CASSLDSVETQYF. DNA for the CDR3: TGTGCCAGCAGCTTAGATAGCGTAGAGACCCAGTACTTC.

The chain links TRBV5-5 to TRBJ2-7; D ambiguous. Germline lookup yields CDR1 SGHKS and CDR2 YYEKEE (reference sequence). CDR3 length: 14 residues. The ends were cut back, 4 bases at V and 1 base at J, with 12 bases in the middle. CDR3 nucleotides: TGTGCCAGCAGCGCCCCAACCAGGTCCTACGAGCAGTACTTC. Its protein is CASSAPTRSYEQYF.

V and J are TRBV7-9 and TRBJ2-5, with TRBD1 matching 11 bases. This CDR3 spans 17 amino acids. Germline trimming cut 5 bases from V and 2 bases from J; bases unmatched to any gene: 10. Germline CDR1 and CDR2: SEHNR and FQNEAQ (reference sequence). This chain's CDR3 is CASSHPSRDRGQETQYF. The CDR3 DNA reads TGTGCCAGCAGCCACCCCTCCCGGGACAGGGGGCAAGAGACCCAGTACTTC.

This chain joins TRBV29-1 and TRBJ2-7, with 10 bases matching TRBD1. Germline assignment: CDR1 SQVTM and CDR2 ANQGSEA. CDR3 length: 14 residues. Unmatched junction bases numbered 6, after V lost 5 bases and J lost 2 bases. The CDR3 here is CSVTSGTGAYEQYF. In DNA, the CDR3 is TGCAGCGTTACCTCCGGGACAGGGGCCTACGAGCAGTACTTC.

The rearrangement joins TRBV7-2 to TRBJ2-1; D possibly matches TRBD1 or TRBD2 (5 bases each). CDR3 length: 13 amino acids. CDR1 is SGHTA and CDR2 is FQGNSA in the germline V gene. V gave up 5 bases and J gave up 5 bases, with 10 bases separating them. CDR3 DNA: TGTGCCAGCAGCAGGGACCAGAACAATGAGCAGTTCTTC. Translating gives CASSRDQNNEQFF.

The CDR3 region has the DNA TGTGCCAGCAGTTCGGGGGGAAACGATGTGATATCTGGAAACACCATATATTTT. Residues: CASSSGGNDVISGNTIYF. The chain couples TRBV28 to TRBJ1-3, with a tentative D call TRBD1 (5 bases). The CDR3 is made up of 18 amino acids. The germline V and J ends were trimmed by 4 bases and 1 base, with 20 bases remaining between them. CDR1 MDHEN and CDR2 SYDVKM come from the germline V gene.

This clone was seen a single time. The genes are TRBV4-3 and TRBJ1-1; D is unclear. V shed 3 bases and J shed 0 bases, with 5 bases lying between them. The CDR3 consists of 13 residues. Germline V CDR1 and CDR2: LGHNA, YSLEER. The CDR3 nucleotides read TGCGCCAGCAGCCAGAGACTGAACACTGAAGCTTTCTTT. Its protein product is CASSQRLNTEAFF.

The rearrangement uses TRBV4-2 and TRBJ2-1, with 9 bases identical to TRBD2. The V gene end was trimmed by 4 bases and the J gene end by 5 bases; junction bases not matched to a gene: 3. The CDR3 is 14 amino acids. In germline, CDR1 is LGHNA, CDR2 YNFKEQ. CDR3 nucleotide sequence: TGTGCCAGCAGCCGGGCTAGCGGGGACAATGAGCAGTTCTTC. Protein product: CASSRASGDNEQFF.

The V call is TRBV28, the J call TRBJ2-5; TRBD1 aligns across 7 bases. CDR1 and CDR2 from the germline V gene are MDHEN and SYDVKM. The J segment lost 0 bases and the V segment lost 4 bases, leaving 11 bases of the junction unmatched. The CDR3 length is 17 residues. CDR3 nucleotide sequence: TGTGCCAGCAGTTCGCGACACAAACAGGGGTACCAAGAGACCCAGTACTTC. Translated: CASSSRHKQGYQETQYF. The full variable domain, its missing parts supplied by reference TRBV28 and TRBJ2-5, is DVKVTQSSRYLVKRTGEKVFLECVQDMDHENMFWYRQDPGLGLRLIYFSYDVKMKEKGDIPEGYSVSREKKERFSLILESASTNQTSMYLCASSSRHKQGYQETQYFGPGTRLLVL.

This chain uses TRBV30 with TRBJ1-5, with 12 bases identical to TRBD1. This CDR3 contains 16 residues. The germline CDR1 and CDR2 sequences are GTSNPN and SVGIG (reference sequence). Unmatched junction bases numbered 8, after V lost 3 bases and J lost 5 bases. CDR3: CAWSGHRDRGHQPQHF. CDR3 nucleotide sequence: TGTGCCTGGAGCGGACACAGGGACAGGGGGCATCAGCCCCAGCATTTT.

The chain is built from TRBV18 and TRBJ2-2; the match to TRBD2 covers 10 bases. Losses at the gene ends were 3 bases for V and 0 bases for J; bases not matched to a gene: 1. The CDR3 has 16 residues. CDR1 and CDR2 (germline): KGHSH, LQKENI. The CDR3, as DNA: TGTGCCAGCTCACCCCTAGCGGGGGCGAACACCGGGGAGCTGTTTTTT. It is translated as CASSPLAGANTGELFF.

This clone showed up just a few times. The V call is TRBV29-1, the J call TRBJ1-1; D is undetermined. The CDR3 loop spans 11 amino acids. Germline V lookup: CDR1 SQVTM, CDR2 ANQGSEA. V was clipped by 4 bases and J by 6 bases, with 9 bases between them. CDR3 DNA: TGCAGCGTTGTTTACGCAGCTGAAGCTTTCTTT. Translated, it gives CSVVYAAEAFF.

The rearrangement links TRBV29-1 to TRBJ1-1; D might be TRBD1 (5 bases). Germline V CDR1 and CDR2: SQVTM, ANQGSEA. The length of the CDR3 is 10 residues. Trimming removed 7 bases at V and 11 bases at J, with 14 bases between. The CDR3 loop reads CSAGGGAAFF. CDR3 DNA sequence: TGCAGCGCTGGTGGAGGGGCGGCTTTCTTT. Full variable domain (outside the CDR3, taken from reference TRBV29-1 and TRBJ1-1): SAVISQKPSRDICQRGTSLTIQCQVDSQVTMMFWYRQQPGQSLTLIATANQGSEATYESGFVIDKFPISRPNLTFSTLTVSNMSPEDSSIYLCSAGGGAAFFGQGTRLTVV.

The rearrangement links TRBV14 to TRBJ1-6, with no clear D. V was shortened by 0 bases and J by 7 bases, with 10 bases between the two germline ends. The CDR3 sequence is 15 residues long. CDR1 and CDR2 (germline): SGHDN, FVKESK. The CDR3 coding sequence is TGTGCCAGCAGCCAAGAAACGGTGGGGAATTCACCCCTCCACTTT. Protein sequence: CASSQETVGNSPLHF.

This sequence joins TRBV4-2 and TRBJ2-3, with D maybe TRBD2 (7 bases). The V gene lost 4 bases and the J gene lost 0 bases, with 14 bases spanning the gap. The CDR3 length is 16 residues. The germline gives CDR1 LGHNA, CDR2 YNFKEQ. Written as DNA, the CDR3 is TGTGCCAGCAGCCCGCGGGGGCAACTTAGCACAGATACGCAGTATTTT. It specifies CASSPRGQLSTDTQYF.

The CDR3 coding sequence is TGTGCCAGCAGTGACCCCCTACAAGGGAGTTGGGCAGATACGCAGTATTTT. Residues: CASSDPLQGSWADTQYF. The chain combines TRBV25-1 with TRBJ2-3; TRBD2 might be the D (5 bases). CDR3 length: 17 amino acids. Germline V gives CDR1 MGHDK, CDR2 SYGVNS. V lost 3 bases and J 4 bases, leaving 20 bases between the germline ends.

There are a few counts of this clone. The chain is built from TRBV7-2 and TRBJ1-5; possibly TRBD1 for D (6 bases). V was pared by 1 base and J by 9 bases, with 10 bases between. Germline CDR1 reads SGHTA; CDR2 reads FQGNSA. The CDR3 runs to 13 residues. This CDR3 reads CASSLEQGPPQHF. Here the CDR3 DNA reads TGTGCCAGCAGCTTAGAGCAGGGGCCGCCCCAGCATTTT. Combining the CDR3 with reference TRBV7-2 and TRBJ1-5 gives the whole variable domain GAGVSQSPSNKVTEKGKDVELRCDPISGHTALYWYRQSLGQGLEFLIYFQGNSAPDKSGLPSDRFSAERTGGSVSTLTIQRTQQEDSAVYLCASSLEQGPPQHFGDGTRLSIL.

This rearrangement joins TRBV4-1 to TRBJ2-7; 8 bases align to TRBD1. Trimming at V came to 4 bases and at J to 2 bases, leaving 7 bases not matched to a gene. The CDR3 is 15 amino acids. Germline CDR1 is MGHRA and CDR2 is YSYEKL. The CDR3 reads CASSRQTGDPYEQYF. DNA for the CDR3: TGCGCCAGCAGCCGCCAGACAGGGGACCCCTACGAGCAGTACTTC.

The rearrangement joins TRBV19 to TRBJ2-5, with a possible D match to TRBD2 (5 bases). The V and J ends lost 7 bases and 3 bases respectively, with 12 bases between them. Germline CDR1 and CDR2: LNHDA and SQIVND (reference sequence). CDR3 size: 13 residues. CDR3 in amino acids: CASKRLAEETQYF. The CDR3 DNA reads TGTGCCAGTAAGCGGCTCGCTGAAGAGACCCAGTACTTC. The whole variable domain, filled in from reference TRBV19 and TRBJ2-5, reads DGGITQSPKYLFRKEGQNVTLSCEQNLNHDAMYWYRQDPGQGLRLIYYSQIVNDFQKGDIAEGYSVSREKKESFPLTVTSAQKNPTAFYLCASKRLAEETQYFGPGTRLLVL.

The chain couples TRBV6-1 to TRBJ2-4; TRBD1 matches 8 bases. V lost 5 bases, J lost 6 bases, and 9 bases stayed unmatched. Per germline, CDR1 MNHNS and CDR2 SASEGT. This CDR3 comprises 15 residues. The CDR3 loop is CASSLTDRGGNIQYF. In nucleotides, the CDR3 is TGTGCCAGCAGTCTAACCGACAGGGGAGGAAACATTCAGTACTTC.

V is TRBV7-9 and J is TRBJ2-1; the match to TRBD2 covers 11 bases. The junction had 7 bases not matched to a gene; V was cut back by 5 bases and J by 7 bases. This CDR3 has 15 amino acids. Germline CDR1 and CDR2: SEHNR and FQNEAQ (reference sequence). CDR3 DNA sequence: TGTGCCAGCAGCGGACTAGCGGGTGTTAGTAATGAGCAGTTCTTC. Translation gives CASSGLAGVSNEQFF.

The CDR3 loop is CSVEAPETTNEQFF. The CDR3 DNA reads as TGCAGCGTTGAAGCGCCGGAAACTACCAATGAGCAGTTCTTC. The chain employs TRBV29-1 and TRBJ2-1; D not certain. This CDR3 has 14 residues. The V gene lost 1 base and the J gene lost 6 bases, with 13 bases spanning the gap. Germline-derived CDR1 and CDR2 are SQVTM and ANQGSEA.

This chain links TRBV28 with TRBJ1-3, with a possible D match to TRBD1 (6 bases). V shed 5 bases and J shed 2 bases, with 13 bases lying between them. The V gene's germline CDR1 is MDHEN and CDR2 SYDVKM. This CDR3 spans 15 amino acids. CDR3 DNA: TGTGCCAGCAGTGCGGGGGCAAGAGCTGGAAACACCATATATTTT. This codes for CASSAGARAGNTIYF. Full variable domain (missing parts from reference TRBV28 and TRBJ1-3): DVKVTQSSRYLVKRTGEKVFLECVQDMDHENMFWYRQDPGLGLRLIYFSYDVKMKEKGDIPEGYSVSREKKERFSLILESASTNQTSMYLCASSAGARAGNTIYFGEGSWLTVV.

The chain couples TRBV7-9 to TRBJ1-2; D might be TRBD1 (5 bases). Trimming removed 5 bases from V and 4 bases from J, with 14 bases in between. Germline values: CDR1 SEHNR, CDR2 FQNEAQ (reference sequence). CDR3 length equals 14 residues. The CDR3 spells CASSRGEGTYGYTF. The CDR3 bases are TGTGCCAGCAGCCGGGGGGAGGGTACCTATGGCTACACCTTC.

V usage is TRBV7-9 and J usage is TRBJ2-2, with 11 nucleotides matching TRBD1. Germline CDR1 SEHNR, CDR2 FQNEAQ (reference sequence). The CDR3 consists of 14 residues. J was trimmed by 6 bases and V by 5 bases; bases with no gene match: 2. In DNA, the CDR3 is TGTGCCAGCAGCGGACAGGGGGCCGCCGGGGAGCTGTTTTTT. The encoded protein is CASSGQGAAGELFF.

Points on this clone: This same CDR3 is encoded by further DNA sequences in the sample. V is TRBV30 and J is TRBJ2-3, with D unresolved. In germline, CDR1 is GTSNPN, CDR2 SVGIG (reference sequence). This CDR3 spans 15 amino acids. V was trimmed by 2 bases and J by 5 bases, leaving 17 bases between them. The DNA for the CDR3 is TGTGCCTGGAGTTTCCCCCTTGGTAGACTAGATACGCAGTATTTT. Translating it yields CAWSFPLGRLDTQYF.

This clone has a handful of counts. The rearrangement joins TRBV27 to TRBJ1-2; D unclear. The CDR3 has 14 residues. Trimming took 0 bases from V and 3 from J, leaving 8 bases between them. Germline CDR1 and CDR2: MNHEY and SMNVEV (reference sequence). CDR3 nucleotide sequence: TGTGCCAGCAGTTTATCAGGGATGGACTATGGCTACACCTTC. It codes for CASSLSGMDYGYTF.

The V call is TRBV27, the J call TRBJ2-3, with a possible D match to TRBD2 (6 bases). V was cut by 5 bases and J by 5 bases, with 14 bases left in between. The CDR3 length is 14 residues. Looked up from germline, CDR1 is MNHEY and CDR2 is SMNVEV (reference sequence). The CDR3 sequence: CASSRRLVKDTQYF. CDR3 nucleotides: TGTGCCAGCAGTCGTAGACTAGTCAAAGATACGCAGTATTTT.

This clone was recorded once. The chain recombines TRBV28 with TRBJ1-2; 7 positions agree with TRBD1. The V gene's germline CDR1 is MDHEN and CDR2 SYDVKM. V was pared by 5 bases and J by 8 bases, with 11 bases of the junction left unmatched. The CDR3 has 14 amino acids. CDR3 amino acids: CASSPPGQPRGYTF. CDR3 coding DNA: TGTGCCAGCAGTCCCCCGGGACAGCCCAGGGGCTACACCTTC.

The chain joins TRBV5-4 to TRBJ2-3; 12 nucleotides match TRBD2. The CDR3 loop spans 16 amino acids. V gave up 4 bases and J gave up 0 bases; unmatched junction bases: 3. Per the germline V gene, CDR1 is SGHNT and CDR2 is YYREEE (reference sequence). CDR3: CASSQGTSGSTDTQYF. The CDR3 DNA reads as TGTGCCAGCAGCCAGGGGACTAGCGGGAGCACAGATACGCAGTATTTT.